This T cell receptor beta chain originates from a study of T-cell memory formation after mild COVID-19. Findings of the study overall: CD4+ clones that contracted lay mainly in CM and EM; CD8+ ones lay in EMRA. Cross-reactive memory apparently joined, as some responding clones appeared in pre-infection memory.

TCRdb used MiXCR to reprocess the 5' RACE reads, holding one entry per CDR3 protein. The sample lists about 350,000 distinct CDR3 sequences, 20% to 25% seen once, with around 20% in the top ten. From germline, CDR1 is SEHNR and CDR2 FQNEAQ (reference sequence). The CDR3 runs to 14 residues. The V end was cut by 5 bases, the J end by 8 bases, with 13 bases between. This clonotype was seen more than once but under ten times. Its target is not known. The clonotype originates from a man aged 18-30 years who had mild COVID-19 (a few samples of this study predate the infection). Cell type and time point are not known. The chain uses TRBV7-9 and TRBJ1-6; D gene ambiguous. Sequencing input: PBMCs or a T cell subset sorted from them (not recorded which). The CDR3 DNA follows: TGTGCCAGCAGCCCATCCGGCGGGGATTCACCCCTCCACTTT. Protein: CASSPSGGDSPLHF.